This TCR beta chain was profiled in a study of blood T cells in healthy people across ages. Study-wide background: Template switching picked up about one barcoded beta molecule for each two T cells. Study-wide results and limits: As age increased, TCR beta diversity per million T cells fell in a roughly linear fashion.

Alongside a J-beta primer mix, a sample-barcoded 5' primer served in a second PCR lasting 7 to 11 cycles. TCRdb reprocessed the 5' RACE reads via MiXCR and lists one record per CDR3 protein. In the table there are about 1.6 million distinct CDR3 sequences, almost 35% of which are singletons. Germline CDR1 reads DFQATT; CDR2 reads SNEGSKA (reference sequence). The CDR3 loop spans 13 amino acids. Trimming pared 1 base from V and 6 bases from J, leaving 13 bases between. This clonotype appeared many times. As yet, its antigen is unknown. Total RNA, at least 5 micrograms per sample, was extracted from PBMCs.

Sequenced material: blood. The TCR sequence derives from a woman in her twenties or thirties in good health. The rearrangement uses TRBV20-1 and TRBJ2-7; D tentatively reads TRBD1 or TRBD2 (5 bases each). The CDR3 here is CSARVAGTGEQYF. CDR3 nucleotide sequence: TGCAGTGCTAGAGTGGCAGGGACCGGCGAGCAGTACTTC.